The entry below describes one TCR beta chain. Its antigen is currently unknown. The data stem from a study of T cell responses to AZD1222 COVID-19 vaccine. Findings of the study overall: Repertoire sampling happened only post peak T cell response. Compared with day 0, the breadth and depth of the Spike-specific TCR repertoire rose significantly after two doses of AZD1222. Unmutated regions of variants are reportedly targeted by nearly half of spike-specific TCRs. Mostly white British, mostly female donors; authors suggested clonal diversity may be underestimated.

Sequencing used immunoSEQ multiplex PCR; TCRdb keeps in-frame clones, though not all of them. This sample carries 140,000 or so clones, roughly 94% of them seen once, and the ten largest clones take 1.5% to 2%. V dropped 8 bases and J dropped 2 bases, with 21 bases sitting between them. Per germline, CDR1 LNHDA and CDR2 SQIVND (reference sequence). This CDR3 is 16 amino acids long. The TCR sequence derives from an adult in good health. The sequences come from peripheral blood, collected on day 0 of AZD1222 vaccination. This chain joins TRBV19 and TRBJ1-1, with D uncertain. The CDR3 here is CASRGRAGGSNTEAFF. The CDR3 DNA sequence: TGTGCCAGTCGCGGGCGGGCAGGTGGTTCCAACACTGAAGCTTTCTTT.